The clone carrying this T cell receptor (beta chain) was observed a few times. The data stem from a study of blood T cell repertoires in COVID-19. Germline loops: CDR1 LGHNA, CDR2 YNFKEQ. Trimming pared 1 base from V and 2 bases from J, leaving 9 bases between. The CDR3 is 15 amino acids. Original analysis: Nucleated cell counts were estimated from reference gene primer amplification. The repertoire was sequenced with immunoSEQ multiplex PCR; TCRdb's copy has only in-frame clones and lacks some. From that table come the V and J calls and clone size; the DNA was used to work out D and trimming. Of approximately 100,000 clones in the sample, about four fifths were seen once.

This clonotype originated in a woman older than 75 with active or convalescent COVID-19. The sequenced sample was peripheral blood. The V gene is TRBV4-2, the J gene TRBJ1-3, with D possibly TRBD1 on 6 matching bases. CDR3 coding DNA: TGTGCCAGCAGCCAAGTGGGGGGGCCTGGAAACACCATATATTTT. It translates to CASSQVGGPGNTIYF.